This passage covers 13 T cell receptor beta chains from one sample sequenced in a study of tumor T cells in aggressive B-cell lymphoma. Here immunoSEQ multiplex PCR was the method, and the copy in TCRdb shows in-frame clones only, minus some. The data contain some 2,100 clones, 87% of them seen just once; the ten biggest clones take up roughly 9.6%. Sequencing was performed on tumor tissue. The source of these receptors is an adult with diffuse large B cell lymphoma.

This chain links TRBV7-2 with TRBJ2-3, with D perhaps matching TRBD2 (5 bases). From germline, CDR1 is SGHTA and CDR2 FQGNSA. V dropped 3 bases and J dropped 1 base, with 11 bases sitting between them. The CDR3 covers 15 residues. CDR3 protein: CASSFRYGGTDTQYF. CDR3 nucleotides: TGTGCCAGCAGCTTTAGATACGGGGGCACAGATACGCAGTATTTT.

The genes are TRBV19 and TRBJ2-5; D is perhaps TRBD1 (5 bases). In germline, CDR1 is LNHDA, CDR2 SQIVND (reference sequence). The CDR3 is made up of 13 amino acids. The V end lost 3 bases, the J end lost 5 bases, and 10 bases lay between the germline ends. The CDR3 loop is CASSIQGHETQYF. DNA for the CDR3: TGTGCCAGTAGTATCCAGGGCCATGAGACCCAGTACTTC.

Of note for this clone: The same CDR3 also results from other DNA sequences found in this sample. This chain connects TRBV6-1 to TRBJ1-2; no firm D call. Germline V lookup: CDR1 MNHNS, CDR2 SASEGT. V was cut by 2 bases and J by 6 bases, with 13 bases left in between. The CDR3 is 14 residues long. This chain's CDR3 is CASSESVGVNGYTF. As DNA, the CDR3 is TGTGCCAGCAGTGAAAGTGTCGGAGTAAATGGCTACACCTTC.

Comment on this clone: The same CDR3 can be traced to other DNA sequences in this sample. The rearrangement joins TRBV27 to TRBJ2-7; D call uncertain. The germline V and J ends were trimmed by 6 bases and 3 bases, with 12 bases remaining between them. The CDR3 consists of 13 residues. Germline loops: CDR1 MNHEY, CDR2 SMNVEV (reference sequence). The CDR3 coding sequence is TGTGCCAGCAGCCCCGCCGAGCTCTACGAGCAGTACTTC. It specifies CASSPAELYEQYF.

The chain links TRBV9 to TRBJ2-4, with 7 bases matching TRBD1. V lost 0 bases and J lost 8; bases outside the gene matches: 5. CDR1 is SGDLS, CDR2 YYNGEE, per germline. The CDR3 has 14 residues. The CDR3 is CASSVDNRGDIQYF. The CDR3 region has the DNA TGTGCCAGCAGCGTAGATAACAGGGGAGACATTCAGTACTTC.

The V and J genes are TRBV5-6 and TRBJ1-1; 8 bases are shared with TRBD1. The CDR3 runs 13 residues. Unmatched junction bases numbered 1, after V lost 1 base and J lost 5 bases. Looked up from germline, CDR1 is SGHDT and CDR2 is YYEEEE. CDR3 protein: CASSLTGGTEAFF. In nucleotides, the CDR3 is TGTGCCAGCAGCTTGACAGGGGGGACTGAAGCTTTCTTT.

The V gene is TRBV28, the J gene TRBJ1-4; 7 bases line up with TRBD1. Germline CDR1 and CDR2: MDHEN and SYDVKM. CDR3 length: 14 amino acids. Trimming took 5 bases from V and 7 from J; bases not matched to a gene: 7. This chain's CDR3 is CASSIQGTAEKLFF. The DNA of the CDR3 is TGTGCCAGCAGTATACAGGGGACGGCTGAAAAACTGTTTTTT.

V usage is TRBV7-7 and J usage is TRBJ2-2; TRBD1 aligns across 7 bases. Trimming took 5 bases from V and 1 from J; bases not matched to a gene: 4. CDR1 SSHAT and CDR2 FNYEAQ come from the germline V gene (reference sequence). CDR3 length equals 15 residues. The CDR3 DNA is TGTGCCAGCAGCCCCTGGACAGGGAACACCGGGGAGCTGTTTTTT. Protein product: CASSPWTGNTGELFF. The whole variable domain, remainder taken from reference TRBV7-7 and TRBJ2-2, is GAGVSQSPRYKVTKRGQDVTLRCDPISSHATLYWYQQALGQGPEFLTYFNYEAQPDKSGLPSDRFSAERPEGSISTLTIQRTEQRDSAMYRCASSPWTGNTGELFFGEGSRLTVL.

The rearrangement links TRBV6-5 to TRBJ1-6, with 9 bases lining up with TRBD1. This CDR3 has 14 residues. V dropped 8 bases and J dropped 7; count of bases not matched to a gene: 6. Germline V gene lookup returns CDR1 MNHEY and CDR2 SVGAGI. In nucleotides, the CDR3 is TGTGCCAGCGGAAACAGGGGGCGAAATTCACCCCTCCACTTT. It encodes CASGNRGRNSPLHF.

CDR3 DNA: TGTGCCAGCAGCTTAGTAGTGCGTTCCTACGAGCAGTACTTC. This codes for CASSLVVRSYEQYF. The rearrangement uses TRBV11-2 and TRBJ2-7; D gene ambiguous. The CDR3 extends over 14 amino acids. Germline CDR1 is SGHAT and CDR2 is FQNNGV. V was clipped by 1 base and J by 1 base, with 8 bases between them.

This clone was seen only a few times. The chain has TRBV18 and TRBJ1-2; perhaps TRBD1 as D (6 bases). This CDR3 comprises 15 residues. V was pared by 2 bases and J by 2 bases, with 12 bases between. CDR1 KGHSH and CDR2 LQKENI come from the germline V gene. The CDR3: CASSPVDRQNYGYTF. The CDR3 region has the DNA TGTGCCAGCTCACCAGTTGACAGGCAGAACTATGGCTACACCTTC.

CDR3: CASSFSGSGSYEQYF. In DNA form, the CDR3 reads TGTGCCAGCAGTTTCTCGGGGTCGGGCTCCTACGAGCAGTACTTC. This sequence joins TRBV28 and TRBJ2-7, with D perhaps matching TRBD2 (5 bases). Germline V lookup: CDR1 MDHEN, CDR2 SYDVKM. V shed 3 bases and J shed 0 bases, with 12 bases lying between them. This CDR3 spans 15 amino acids.

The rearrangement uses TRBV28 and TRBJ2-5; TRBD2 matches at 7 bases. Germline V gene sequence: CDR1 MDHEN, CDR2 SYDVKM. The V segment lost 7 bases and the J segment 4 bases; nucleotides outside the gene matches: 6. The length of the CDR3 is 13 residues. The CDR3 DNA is TGTGCCAGCACTCCAGCGGGGCCAGAGACCCAGTACTTC. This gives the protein CASTPAGPETQYF.